Listed below are T cell receptor beta chains from one sample, sequenced in a study of blood T cell repertoires in COVID-19. Libraries were prepared by immunoSEQ multiplex PCR; TCRdb keeps only in-frame clonotypes and omits some of them. This repertoire shows about 74,000 clones, 85% to 90% found once; its top ten account for more than 1.5%. Sequencing used peripheral blood. The receptors stem from an elderly woman with active or convalescent COVID-19. The CDR3 runs from the conserved cysteine through the conserved F or W. A D gene is named only where the DNA matches it firmly. Some rows have no size entry. The others give once, few or many, or a class for an expanded clone.

TRBD2	TRBV6-5	TRBJ2-3	NA	TGTGCCAGCAGTTTAGCGGGGGGCACAGATACGCAGTATTTT	CASSLAGGTDTQYF
TRBD1	TRBV9	TRBJ2-7	NA	TGTGCCAGCAGCGTAGAGTGGCAGGGGGCAAAGCAGTACTTC	CASSVEWQGAKQYF
TRBD2	TRBV4-1	TRBJ2-5	NA	TGCGCCAGCAGCCCCTCCCTAGCGGGAGGGAAAGAGACCCAGTACTTC	CASSPSLAGGKETQYF
NA	TRBV7-9	TRBJ2-2	NA	TGTGCCAGCAGCCAGGTATCCACCGGGGAGCTGTTTTTT	CASSQVSTGELFF
NA	TRBV7-2	TRBJ1-2	NA	TGTGCCAGCAGCTTAATGCAACAGAACTATGGCTACACCTTC	CASSLMQQNYGYTF
TRBD2	TRBV5-1	TRBJ2-5	NA	TGCGCCAGCAGCTCTCTAGCGGGAGACGCGGAGACCCAGTACTTC	CASSSLAGDAETQYF
NA	TRBV5-6	TRBJ1-1	once	TGTGCCAGCAGCCCCCGGTCGGGAGATGAAGCTTTCTTT	CASSPRSGDEAFF
TRBD1	TRBV2	TRBJ1-1	NA	TGTGCCAGCAGAGACTCCAGACAGGGGGCGTACACTGAAGCTTTCTTT	CASRDSRQGAYTEAFF
NA	TRBV4-1	TRBJ1-1	NA	TGCGCCAGCAGCCACTGGAGGGGGGGGAACACTGAAGCTTTCTTT	CASSHWRGGNTEAFF
NA	TRBV4-3	TRBJ2-7	NA	TGCGCCAGCAGCCAAGCAATGGTGGCAGGGGTCGACGAGCAGTACTTC	CASSQAMVAGVDEQYF
TRBD2	TRBV19	TRBJ2-1	NA	TGTGCCAGTAGTATTAGGACTAGCGGGCTATACAATGAGCAGTTCTTC	CASSIRTSGLYNEQFF
TRBD2	TRBV7-2	TRBJ2-2	NA	TGTGCCAGCAGCCTATCGGGACTAGCGGGGGCCACCGGGGAGCTGTTTTTT	CASSLSGLAGATGELFF
TRBD1	TRBV5-4	TRBJ1-2	NA	TGTGCCAGCAGCTTGAGGGACAGAGGTGGCTACACCTTC	CASSLRDRGGYTF
NA	TRBV10-3	TRBJ1-2	NA	TGTGCCATCAGTGTTGATAGACAGGCCTATGGCTACACCTTC	CAISVDRQAYGYTF
TRBD2	TRBV7-3	TRBJ2-2	once	TGTGCCAGCAGCTTATCTAGCGGAGTTACCGGGGAGCTGTTTTTT	CASSLSSGVTGELFF
TRBD1	TRBV7-2	TRBJ2-3	NA	TGTGCCAGCAGCTTAGTAGGGACAGACCTCACAGATACGCAGTATTTT	CASSLVGTDLTDTQYF
NA	TRBV27	TRBJ1-2	NA	TGTGCCAGCAGTTTTATGGCTTATACCCAGGCGCCCCAGTATGGCTACACCTTC	CASSFMAYTQAPQYGYTF
NA	TRBV28	TRBJ1-4	NA	TGTGCCACCCTGGACAGAAGTTCCGAAAAACTGTTTTTT	CATLDRSSEKLFF
NA	TRBV5-6	TRBJ1-1	NA	TGTGCCAGCAGCTTTGAGCGTATGAACACTGAAGCTTTCTTT	CASSFERMNTEAFF
NA	TRBV9	TRBJ1-6	NA	TGTGCCAGCGCAGGGGCGAACGGCTATAATTCACCCCTCCACTTT	CASAGANGYNSPLHF
NA	TRBV6-2/TRBV6-3	TRBJ1-1	once	TGTGCCAGCAGCCCTACAAGGAGGCGTGGGGGGATGAACACTGAAGCTTTCTTT	CASSPTRRRGGMNTEAFF